This T cell receptor (beta chain) was captured by sequencing in a study of T cell responses to AZD1222 COVID-19 vaccine. The study's findings and limits: The repertoires were collected only after the peak T cell response. The donors showed a predominance of white British ancestry and of females, with possible underestimation of clonal diversity. Baseline seropositivity characterized only a handful of AZD1222 recipients.

Comments on this clone: Its target is not known.

Libraries were prepared by immunoSEQ multiplex PCR; TCRdb keeps only in-frame clonotypes and omits some of them. In the table there are more than 100,000 clones, 90% of which are singletons. J lost 2 bases, V lost 1 base, and 4 bases had no gene match. The CDR3 contains 16 residues. Per the germline V gene, CDR1 is SGHTA and CDR2 is FQGNSA. The source is an adult in good health. This chain connects TRBV7-2 to TRBJ1-3; the match to TRBD1 covers 8 bases. This specimen consisted of peripheral blood, obtained on day 0 of AZD1222 vaccination. The CDR3 region is CASSLVGGQAGNTIYF. In DNA form, the CDR3 reads TGTGCCAGCAGCTTAGTCGGGGGACAGGCTGGAAACACCATATATTTT.